What follows is one T cell receptor (beta chain) and its context. The data originate from a study of blood T cell repertoires in COVID-19. Sequencing was performed with immunoSEQ multiplex PCR; in TCRdb, only in-frame clones are kept and a portion is missing. Found here are roughly 250,000 clones, roughly nine tenths of them singletons; the top ten hold about 6.3%. This clonotype was obtained from a young woman with acute COVID-19. Sequenced: PBMCs or T cells enriched from blood (not recorded which).

This CDR3 reads CASSSGTAKDTEAFF. CDR3 DNA sequence: TGTGCCAGCAGTTCCGGGACAGCGAAGGACACTGAAGCTTTCTTT. V gene TRBV28 combines with J gene TRBJ1-1; 7 nucleotides match TRBD1. V dropped 4 bases and J dropped 3; count of bases not matched to a gene: 8. The CDR3 runs 15 residues. Germline assignment: CDR1 MDHEN and CDR2 SYDVKM.